One and the same sample provided the 18 T cell receptor beta chains below, sequenced in a study of shared clonotypes between healthy human individuals. Sequencing used immunoSEQ multiplex PCR; TCRdb keeps in-frame clones, though not all of them. The data show around 300,000 clones, around 87% seen once. Sequences were obtained from memory CD8+ T cells sorted from blood. Documented subset: CD45RO+ cells pooled with CCR7-negative TemRA cells. All receptors derive from a man between 18 and 35 years old in good health.

This clone was seen many times. DNA for the CDR3: TGTGCCAGCAGTGAGTATAGCGGGAAGATCGGCAATGAGCAGTTCTTC. This gives the protein CASSEYSGKIGNEQFF. The chain couples TRBV2 to TRBJ2-1; 8 nucleotides match TRBD2. J gave up 6 bases and V 3 bases, and 10 bases lay outside the gene matches. CDR3 length equals 16 residues. Germline V CDR1 and CDR2: SNHLY, FYNNEI.

The J gene is TRBJ2-7, the V gene TRBV7-9; 9 bases fit TRBD2. CDR1 and CDR2 (germline): SEHNR, FQNEAQ (reference sequence). The CDR3 runs to 12 residues. J gave up 7 bases and V 4 bases, and 2 bases lay outside the gene matches. The chain's CDR3 is CASSYGLAEQYF. The CDR3 nucleotides are TGTGCCAGCAGCTACGGACTAGCGGAGCAGTACTTC.

Ten or more counts support this clone. Other DNA sequences of this sample code for an identical CDR3. This chain uses TRBV27 with TRBJ2-1, with a tentative D call TRBD1 (6 bases). The CDR3 has 14 amino acids. V lost 6 bases and J 2 bases, leaving 11 bases between the germline ends. Looked up from germline, CDR1 is MNHEY and CDR2 is SMNVEV (reference sequence). CDR3 in DNA: TGTGCCAGCAGCCTACAGGGAACCTACAATGAGCAGTTCTTC. It translates to CASSLQGTYNEQFF.

The chain recombines TRBV13 with TRBJ2-2; D ambiguous. V gave up 4 bases and J gave up 7 bases, with 22 bases separating them. The germline V gene has CDR1 PRHDT and CDR2 FYEKMQ (reference sequence). This CDR3 comprises 17 residues. For the CDR3, the DNA is TGTGCCAGCAGCTCAAGAGAGGCACCCGTTGTTTTCGGGGAGCTGTTTTTT. It translates to CASSSREAPVVFGELFF.

With respect to this clone: The sample holds other DNA sequences that translate to the same CDR3. The chain has TRBV10-2 and TRBJ2-7; 8 bases match TRBD2. There are 15 residues in the CDR3. Germline values: CDR1 WSHSY, CDR2 SAAADI. V lost 0 bases and J lost 1; bases outside the gene matches: 2. In DNA, the CDR3 is TGCGCCAGCAGTGAGTCGCTAGCGGGTTCCTACGAGCAGTACTTC. Its translation: CASSESLAGSYEQYF.

V gene TRBV5-4 combines with J gene TRBJ2-1; D ambiguous. CDR1 SGHNT and CDR2 YYREEE come from the germline V gene (reference sequence). Trimming shortened V by 5 bases and J by 7 bases, and 10 bases separated the two germline ends. This CDR3 has 12 amino acids. The DNA for the CDR3 is TGTGCCAGCAGTCGCGAAGATAATGAGCAGTTCTTC. Protein product: CASSREDNEQFF.

V usage is TRBV27 and J usage is TRBJ1-2; 10 nucleotides align to TRBD1. The CDR3 consists of 15 residues. J gave up 6 bases and V 5 bases, and 9 bases lay outside the gene matches. Germline V lookup: CDR1 MNHEY, CDR2 SMNVEV (reference sequence). CDR3 protein: CASSPNLGTGDGYTF. CDR3 nucleotide sequence: TGTGCCAGCAGTCCCAATCTCGGGACAGGGGATGGCTACACCTTC.

This chain joins TRBV9 and TRBJ2-7; D is unclear. The CDR3 is 14 amino acids. V dropped 3 bases and J dropped 2 bases, with 12 bases sitting between them. CDR1 and CDR2 (germline): SGDLS, YYNGEE. The CDR3 spells CASSAFDIPYEQYF. The DNA for the CDR3 is TGTGCCAGCAGCGCCTTCGACATTCCCTACGAGCAGTACTTC. The full variable domain, rest sourced from reference TRBV9 and TRBJ2-7, is DSGVTQTPKHLITATGQRVTLRCSPRSGDLSVYWYQQSLDQGLQFLIQYYNGEERAKGNILERFSAQQFPDLHSELNLSSLELGDSALYFCASSAFDIPYEQYFGPGTRLTVT.

The DNA of the CDR3 is TGCGCCAGCTCCCCGGTCAGGGCCTTCTATGGCTACACCTTC. It codes for CASSPVRAFYGYTF. The chain links TRBV5-1 to TRBJ1-2, with D perhaps TRBD1 (5 bases). The germline V gene encodes CDR1 SGHRS and CDR2 YFSETQ. The ends were cut back, 7 bases at V and 4 bases at J, with 17 bases in the middle. The CDR3 extends over 14 amino acids.

In its sample, this clone was seen a few times. The CDR3 coding sequence is TGTGCCAGCAGTGAAGACTTAGCAGGGCCCACAGATACGCAGTATTTT. Amino acids: CASSEDLAGPTDTQYF. The chain uses TRBV6-1 and TRBJ2-3; D possibly corresponds to TRBD1 (5 bases). Germline CDR1 MNHNS, CDR2 SASEGT. The CDR3 sequence is 16 residues long. The germline V and J ends were trimmed by 1 base and 2 bases, with 13 bases remaining between them.

V gene TRBV2 combines with J gene TRBJ1-1; D might be TRBD1 (6 bases). Germline loops: CDR1 SNHLY, CDR2 FYNNEI. V lost 6 bases and J 0 bases, leaving 11 bases between the germline ends. The CDR3 consists of 14 residues. CDR3 coding DNA: TGTGCCAGCAGCGTACAGGGAATGAACACTGAAGCTTTCTTT. Translated, it gives CASSVQGMNTEAFF.

This chain uses TRBV7-9 with TRBJ1-1; a possible D gene is TRBD1 (6 bases). Germline V CDR1 and CDR2: SEHNR, FQNEAQ (reference sequence). Trimming removed 3 bases at V and 0 bases at J, with 11 bases between. The CDR3 has 15 amino acids. The CDR3 region is CASSLGAGVNTEAFF. DNA for the CDR3: TGTGCCAGCAGCTTGGGGGCAGGGGTGAACACTGAAGCTTTCTTT.

This sequence joins TRBV5-1 and TRBJ2-1, with a tentative D call TRBD1 (6 bases). Germline CDR1 reads SGHRS; CDR2 reads YFSETQ. This CDR3 contains 15 residues. The germline V and J ends were trimmed by 3 bases and 4 bases, with 14 bases remaining between them. This CDR3 reads CASSSRDRKYNEQFF. The CDR3 region has the DNA TGCGCCAGCAGCTCGCGTGACAGGAAGTACAATGAGCAGTTCTTC.

The chain uses TRBV5-1 and TRBJ2-1; no definite D call. This CDR3 has 12 residues. Trimming removed 2 bases from V and 8 bases from J, with 8 bases in between. Germline lookup yields CDR1 SGHRS and CDR2 YFSETQ. CDR3 loop: CASSFRGDEQFF. CDR3 in DNA: TGCGCCAGCAGCTTTCGCGGCGATGAGCAGTTCTTC. Using reference TRBV5-1 and TRBJ2-1 for the parts outside the CDR3, the full variable domain is KAGVTQTPRYLIKTRGQQVTLSCSPISGHRSVSWYQQTPGQGLQFLFEYFSETQRNKGNFPGRFSGRQFSNSRSEMNVSTLELGDSALYLCASSFRGDEQFFGPGTRLTVL.

The gene calls are TRBV27 and TRBJ2-3, with 7 bases aligning to TRBD2. V dropped 6 bases and J dropped 1; count of bases not matched to a gene: 4. Germline CDR1 reads MNHEY; CDR2 reads SMNVEV (reference sequence). The CDR3 extends over 14 amino acids. Written as DNA, the CDR3 is TGTGCCAGCAGACCACGGGGGGGCACAGATACGCAGTATTTT. Its translation: CASRPRGGTDTQYF.

CDR3 nucleotide sequence: TGTGCCAGCAGTTCTCCCGGGACTAGCGATGAGCAGTTCTTC. This translates into CASSSPGTSDEQFF. V and J are TRBV11-1 and TRBJ2-1; 10 bases agree with TRBD2. CDR1 and CDR2 from the germline V gene are SGHAT and FQDESV (reference sequence). V was clipped by 6 bases and J by 8 bases; unmatched bases: 7. This CDR3 contains 14 residues.

For this clone: This may be a read error: a much more frequent sequence differs by one nucleotide. This sample also contains other DNA sequences that code for the same CDR3. The V and J genes are TRBV5-1 and TRBJ2-1; D may be TRBD1 (5 bases). With 0 bases removed from V and 0 bases from J, the gap between germline ends came to 7 bases. The length of the CDR3 is 15 residues. Germline lookup yields CDR1 SGHRS and CDR2 YFSETQ. DNA for the CDR3: TGCGCCAGCAGCTTGGACAGGAGCTCCTACAATGAGCAGTTCTTC. Protein sequence: CASSLDRSSYNEQFF.

In DNA, the CDR3 is TGTGCCAGCAGTTTACTGGGGACAGGGGGCCCGGAGACCCAGTACTTC. Its translation: CASSLLGTGGPETQYF. The chain links TRBV27 to TRBJ2-5; 12 bases are a match to TRBD1. The CDR3 totals 16 residues. Germline CDR1 is MNHEY and CDR2 is SMNVEV (reference sequence). V was clipped by 2 bases and J by 5 bases; unmatched bases: 6.